The clone carrying this TCR beta chain was counted ten times or more. CDR3 length: 15 amino acids. Between the trimmed V and J ends, which lost 0 bases and 7 bases, there was a span of 11 bases. CDR1 SGHRS and CDR2 YFSETQ come from the germline V gene. This sample is part of a study of neurological immune-mediated disorders. Time point here: longitudinal time-point 1 (baseline). By 5'RACE with 10-nucleotide random UMIs, the cDNA was made. The output of every sequencing run exceeded 170 million TCR-beta sequences, derived from 15-18 subjects. MiXCR was run by TCRdb on the 5' RACE reads, yielding one entry per CDR3 protein. This sample has about 57,000 distinct CDR3 sequences; roughly 10% occur once, and the top ten carry more than 6.5%.

The receptor's source is a male donor with HTLV-1-associated myelopathy (HAM/TSP). The chain joins TRBV5-1 to TRBJ1-6, with D possibly TRBD1 on 5 matching bases. Source material: PBMCs. The CDR3 spells CASSLVGGENSPLHF. The CDR3 bases are TGCGCCAGCAGCTTGGTTGGGGGAGAGAATTCACCCCTCCACTTT.